This T cell receptor (beta chain) was sequenced in a study of blood T cells in healthy people across ages. The use of a sample-barcoded 5' primer and a J-beta primer mix characterized a second PCR of roughly 7 to 12 cycles. TCRdb passed the 5' RACE reads through MiXCR, listing each CDR3 protein once. Among hundreds of thousands of distinct CDR3 sequences listed, around 21% were seen once. Study-wide findings and caveats: Long-lived donors carried more naive CD4+ cells and greater diversity than aged donors. While age rose, TCR beta diversity per million T cells dropped in a roughly linear way.

As concerns this clonotype: Its antigen is not known.

Specimen: blood. This sequence originates from a man aged 65 to 79 in good health.

In nucleotides, the CDR3 is TGCGCCAGCAGCTTGGGACAGGGGGTCCCCAATGAGCAGTTCTTC. Encoded protein: CASSLGQGVPNEQFF. The chain carries TRBV5-1 and TRBJ2-1; TRBD1 agrees at 9 bases. The CDR3 is 15 residues long. The V segment lost 0 bases and the J segment 6 bases; nucleotides outside the gene matches: 4. Germline lookup yields CDR1 SGHRS and CDR2 YFSETQ.